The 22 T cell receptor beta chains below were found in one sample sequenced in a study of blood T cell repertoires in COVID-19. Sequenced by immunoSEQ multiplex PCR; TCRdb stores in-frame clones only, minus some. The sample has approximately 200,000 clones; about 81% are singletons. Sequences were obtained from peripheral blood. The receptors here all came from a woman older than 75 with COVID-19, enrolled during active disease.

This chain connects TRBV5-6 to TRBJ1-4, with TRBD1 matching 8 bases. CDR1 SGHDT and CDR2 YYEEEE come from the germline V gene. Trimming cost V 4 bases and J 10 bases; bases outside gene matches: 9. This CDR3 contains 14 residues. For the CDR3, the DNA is TGTGCCAGCAGCGGACCGGGACAGGACTTAAAACTGTTTTTT. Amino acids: CASSGPGQDLKLFF.

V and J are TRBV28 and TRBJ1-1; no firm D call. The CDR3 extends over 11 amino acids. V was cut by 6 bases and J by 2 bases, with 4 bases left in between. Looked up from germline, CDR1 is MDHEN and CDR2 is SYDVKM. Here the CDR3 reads CASSFNTEAFF. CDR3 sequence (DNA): TGTGCCAGCAGCTTCAACACTGAAGCTTTCTTT.

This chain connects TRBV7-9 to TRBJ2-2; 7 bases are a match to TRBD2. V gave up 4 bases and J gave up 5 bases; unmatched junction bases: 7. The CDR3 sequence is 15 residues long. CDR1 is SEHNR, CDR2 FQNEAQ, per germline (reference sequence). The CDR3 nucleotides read TGTGCCAGCAGCTCCCCTAGCGGTGGGACCGGGGAGCTGTTTTTT. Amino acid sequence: CASSSPSGGTGELFF.

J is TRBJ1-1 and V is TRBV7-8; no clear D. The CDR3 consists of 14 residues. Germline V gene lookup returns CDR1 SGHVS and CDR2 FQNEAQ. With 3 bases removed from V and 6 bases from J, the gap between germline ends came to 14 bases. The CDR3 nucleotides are TGTGCCAGCAGCTTCTCGGGGATGGACGCTGAAGCTTTCTTT. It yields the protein CASSFSGMDAEAFF.

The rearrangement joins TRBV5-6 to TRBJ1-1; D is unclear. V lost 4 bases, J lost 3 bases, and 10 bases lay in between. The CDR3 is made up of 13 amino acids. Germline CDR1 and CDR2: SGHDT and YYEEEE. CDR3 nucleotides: TGTGCCAGCAGCCCGACTGCGCACACTGAAGCTTTCTTT. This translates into CASSPTAHTEAFF.

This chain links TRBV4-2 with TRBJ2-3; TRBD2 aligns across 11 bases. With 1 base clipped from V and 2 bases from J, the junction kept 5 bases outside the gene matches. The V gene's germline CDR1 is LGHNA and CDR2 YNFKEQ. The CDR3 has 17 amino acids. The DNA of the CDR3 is TGTGCCAGCAGCCAAGTAGCGGGGGGGCCGAACACAGATACGCAGTATTTT. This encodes CASSQVAGGPNTDTQYF.

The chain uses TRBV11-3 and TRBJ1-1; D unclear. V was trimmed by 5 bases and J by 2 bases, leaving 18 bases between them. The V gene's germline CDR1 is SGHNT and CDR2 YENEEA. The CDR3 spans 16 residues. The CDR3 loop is CASSRPIELLNTEAFF. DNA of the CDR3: TGTGCCAGCAGCCGCCCAATTGAACTCCTAAACACTGAAGCTTTCTTT.

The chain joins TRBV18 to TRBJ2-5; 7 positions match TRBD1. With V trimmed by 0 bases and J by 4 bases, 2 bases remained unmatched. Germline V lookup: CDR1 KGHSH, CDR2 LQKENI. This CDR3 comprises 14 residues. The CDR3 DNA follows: TGTGCCAGCTCACCACCGGACAGGAGAGAGACCCAGTACTTC. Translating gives CASSPPDRRETQYF.

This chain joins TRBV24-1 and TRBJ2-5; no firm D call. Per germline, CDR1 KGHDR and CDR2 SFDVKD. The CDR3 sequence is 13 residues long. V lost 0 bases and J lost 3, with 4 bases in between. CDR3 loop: CATSDLTEETQYF. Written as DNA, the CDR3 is TGTGCCACCAGTGATTTGACGGAAGAGACCCAGTACTTC.

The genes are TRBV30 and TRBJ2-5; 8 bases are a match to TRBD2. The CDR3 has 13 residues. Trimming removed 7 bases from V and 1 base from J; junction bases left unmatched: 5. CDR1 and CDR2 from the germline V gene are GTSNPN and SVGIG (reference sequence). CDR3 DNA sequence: TGTGCCTTCTCGCGGGGGGCCCAAGAGACCCAGTACTTC. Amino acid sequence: CAFSRGAQETQYF. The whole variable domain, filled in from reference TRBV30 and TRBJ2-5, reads SQTIHQWPATLVQPVGSPLSLECTVEGTSNPNLYWYRQAAGRGLQLLFYSVGIGQISSEVPQNLSASRPQDRQFILSSKKLLLSDSGFYLCAFSRGAQETQYFGPGTRLLVL.

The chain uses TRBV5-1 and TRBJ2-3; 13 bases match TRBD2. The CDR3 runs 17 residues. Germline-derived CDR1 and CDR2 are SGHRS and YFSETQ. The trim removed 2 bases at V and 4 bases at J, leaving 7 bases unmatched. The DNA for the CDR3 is TGCGCCAGCAGCTTTGGACTAGCGGGAGAAGTGCCAGATACGCAGTATTTT. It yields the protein CASSFGLAGEVPDTQYF.

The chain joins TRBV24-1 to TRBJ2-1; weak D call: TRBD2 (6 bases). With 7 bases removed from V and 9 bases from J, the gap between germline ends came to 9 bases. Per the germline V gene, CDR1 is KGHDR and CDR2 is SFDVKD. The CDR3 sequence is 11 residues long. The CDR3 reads CATRLGGEQFF. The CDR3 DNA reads TGTGCCACCAGGTTGGGGGGTGAGCAGTTCTTC.

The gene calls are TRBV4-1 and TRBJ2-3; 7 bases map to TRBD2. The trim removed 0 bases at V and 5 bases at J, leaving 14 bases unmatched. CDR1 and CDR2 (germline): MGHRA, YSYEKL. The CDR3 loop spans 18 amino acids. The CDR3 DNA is TGCGCCAGCAGCCAAGATGGAGTAGCGGGCCTCTCTTTAGATACGCAGTATTTT. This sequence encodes CASSQDGVAGLSLDTQYF.

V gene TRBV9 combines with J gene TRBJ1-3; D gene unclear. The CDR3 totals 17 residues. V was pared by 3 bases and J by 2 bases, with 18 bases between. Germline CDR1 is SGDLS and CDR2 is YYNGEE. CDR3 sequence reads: CASSDSPRRGPGNTIYF. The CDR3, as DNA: TGTGCCAGCAGCGATAGCCCCCGGAGAGGGCCTGGAAACACCATATATTTT.

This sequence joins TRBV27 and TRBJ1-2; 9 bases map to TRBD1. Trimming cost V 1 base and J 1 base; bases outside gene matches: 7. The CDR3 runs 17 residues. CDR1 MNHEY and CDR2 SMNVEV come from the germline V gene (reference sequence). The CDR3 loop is CASSLYPGTGYNYGYTF. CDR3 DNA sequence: TGTGCCAGCAGTTTATATCCCGGGACAGGGTATAACTATGGCTACACCTTC.

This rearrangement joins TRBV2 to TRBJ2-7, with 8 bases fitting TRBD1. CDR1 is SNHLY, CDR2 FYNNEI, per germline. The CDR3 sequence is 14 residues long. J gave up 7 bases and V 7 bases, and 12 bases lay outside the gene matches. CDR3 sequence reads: CASKPIRGPREQYF. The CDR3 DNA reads TGTGCCAGCAAACCCATCAGGGGGCCGAGGGAGCAGTACTTC.

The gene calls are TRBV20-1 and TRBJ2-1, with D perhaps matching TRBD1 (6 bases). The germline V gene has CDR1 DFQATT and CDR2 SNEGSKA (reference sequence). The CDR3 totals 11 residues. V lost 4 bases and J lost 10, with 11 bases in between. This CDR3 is CSAIGGAEQFF. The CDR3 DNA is TGCAGTGCTATAGGGGGAGCCGAGCAGTTCTTC.

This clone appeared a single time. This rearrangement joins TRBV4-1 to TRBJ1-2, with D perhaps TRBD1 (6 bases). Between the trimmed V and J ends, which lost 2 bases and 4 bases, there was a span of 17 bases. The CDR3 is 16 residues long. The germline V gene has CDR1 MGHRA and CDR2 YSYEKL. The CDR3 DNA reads TGCGCCAGCAGCCAACACGACAGGATTCGGTTCTATGGCTACACCTTC. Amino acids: CASSQHDRIRFYGYTF.

CDR3 loop: CASSYPVRLAGVPQETQYF. The CDR3 region has the DNA TGTGCCAGCAGCTATCCGGTGCGACTAGCGGGGGTCCCCCAAGAGACCCAGTACTTC. The chain combines TRBV11-3 with TRBJ2-5; 12 nucleotides align to TRBD2. The junction had 13 bases not matched to a gene; V was cut back by 4 bases and J by 1 base. The CDR3 contains 19 residues. Germline CDR1 SGHNT, CDR2 YENEEA.

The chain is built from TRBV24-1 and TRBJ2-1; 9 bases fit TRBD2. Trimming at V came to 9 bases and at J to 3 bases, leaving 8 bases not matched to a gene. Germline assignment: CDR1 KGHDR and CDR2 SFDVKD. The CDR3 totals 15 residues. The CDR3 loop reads CATQVRRGGYNEQFF. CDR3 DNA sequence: TGTGCCACCCAGGTGAGGCGGGGGGGCTACAATGAGCAGTTCTTC.

CDR3 bases: TGTGCCAGCAGCCGCGGGACAGGCGCCCTCTATGGCTACACCTTC. Amino acids: CASSRGTGALYGYTF. This sequence joins TRBV7-3 and TRBJ1-2; 8 bases agree with TRBD1. Losses at the gene ends were 5 bases for V and 4 bases for J; bases not matched to a gene: 9. CDR3 length: 15 residues. The germline CDR1 and CDR2 sequences are SGHTA and FQGTGA.

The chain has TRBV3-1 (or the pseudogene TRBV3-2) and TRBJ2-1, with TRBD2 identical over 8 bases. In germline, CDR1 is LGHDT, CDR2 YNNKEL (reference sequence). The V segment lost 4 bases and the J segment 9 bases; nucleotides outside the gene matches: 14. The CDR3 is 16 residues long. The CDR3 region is CASSPAGGAFRSEQFF. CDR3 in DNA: TGTGCCAGCAGCCCGGCCGGGGGGGCTTTCAGGAGTGAGCAGTTCTTC.